This record looks at one T cell receptor beta chain sequence and its context. Seattle cases were enrolled at active infection and followed longitudinally. Clones were read by immunoSEQ multiplex PCR, and TCRdb kept only the in-frame ones, dropping some. The sample contains 150,000 to 200,000 clones, roughly four fifths of which appear only once. These data originate in a study of blood T cell repertoires in COVID-19. Background on the study: Material from acute and convalescent COVID-19 was sourced from the United States, Italy and Spain. PBMCs, B-cell-depleted T cells, or T cells provided the cDNA or gDNA that made up the material.

The sequencing input was peripheral blood. The receptor comes from a woman between 70 and 85 years old with COVID-19, enrolled during active disease.

This CDR3 reads CASSFQGGSFGNTIYF. CDR3 sequence (DNA): TGTGCCAGCAGTTTTCAGGGAGGCTCTTTTGGAAACACCATATATTTT. The gene calls are TRBV28 and TRBJ1-3; TRBD1 is a possible D gene (5 bases). Trimming removed 3 bases from V and 3 bases from J, with 15 bases in between. Per the germline V gene, CDR1 is MDHEN and CDR2 is SYDVKM. This CDR3 has 16 residues.